The 22 T cell receptor beta chains in this list originate from one sample, sequenced in a study of beta chain features in type 1 diabetes (dated 2018 in TCRdb). The paper's findings and limits, for the study overall: In all four CD4+ subsets, TCRB CDR3 length was moderately but significantly shorter in type 1 diabetes patients.

The method behind the library was the immunoSEQ multiplex PCR assay. The High Capacity cDNA Reverse Transcription Kit was used to reverse transcribe all of the isolated RNA, meaning that expressed TCRB transcripts were what got sequenced. TCRdb obtained this table from immuneACCESS and retained in-frame rearrangements with V and J assigned. These tables miss some clones; where compared with another copy, unresolved V genes account for less than half of the shortfall, and the remainder is unexplained. The sample profile shows 200,000 to 300,000 clones; approximately 10% of them were found once. Together, the top ten hold around 0.017% of the sample. These receptors lack a known antigen. The sequencing sample was made of naive CD4+ T cells from blood. This specimen's cell subset or site label, per the study, means: true naive CD4+ T cells. The receptors derive from a man between 25 and 39 years old with type 1 diabetes.

This clone was counted a few times. The rearrangement links TRBV4-2 to TRBJ1-5; D may be TRBD1 (6 bases). The length of the CDR3 is 15 residues. The V gene lost 0 bases and the J gene lost 4 bases, with 10 bases spanning the gap. The germline CDR1 and CDR2 sequences are LGHNA and YNFKEQ. The CDR3 loop is CASSQETGRNQPQHF. CDR3 in DNA: TGTGCCAGCAGCCAAGAGACAGGAAGAAATCAGCCCCAGCATTTT.

This clone was seen a handful of times. This sequence joins TRBV9 and TRBJ1-6, with D unresolved. The CDR3 length is 15 residues. Germline values: CDR1 SGDLS, CDR2 YYNGEE. V was trimmed by 0 bases and J by 6 bases, leaving 10 bases between them. This CDR3 reads CASSVGVFGNSPLHF. The CDR3 coding sequence is TGTGCCAGCAGCGTAGGAGTCTTTGGTAATTCACCCCTCCACTTT. Complete variable domain (other parts from reference TRBV9 and TRBJ1-6): DSGVTQTPKHLITATGQRVTLRCSPRSGDLSVYWYQQSLDQGLQFLIQYYNGEERAKGNILERFSAQQFPDLHSELNLSSLELGDSALYFCASSVGVFGNSPLHFGNGTRLTVT.

This clone was detected only a few times. The V call is TRBV5-4, the J call TRBJ1-2; TRBD1 might be the D (5 bases). The V gene lost 4 bases and the J gene lost 4 bases, with 23 bases spanning the gap. Germline assignment: CDR1 SGHNT and CDR2 YYREEE (reference sequence). The CDR3 spans 17 residues. The DNA for the CDR3 is TGTGCCAGCAGCACTTCGACGACAGCTACCCCTCCCTATGGCTACACCTTC. Protein sequence: CASSTSTTATPPYGYTF.

This clone has only a few counts. The V call is TRBV30, the J call TRBJ1-3; D is possibly TRBD1 (5 bases). The CDR3 spans 13 residues. From germline, CDR1 is GTSNPN and CDR2 SVGIG (reference sequence). V was pared by 3 bases and J by 3 bases, with 9 bases between. This CDR3 reads CAWRGAGGNTIYF. The CDR3, as DNA: TGTGCCTGGAGAGGGGCCGGTGGAAACACCATATATTTT. Looking up the rest from reference TRBV30 and TRBJ1-3 gives the full variable domain: SQTIHQWPATLVQPVGSPLSLECTVEGTSNPNLYWYRQAAGRGLQLLFYSVGIGQISSEVPQNLSASRPQDRQFILSSKKLLLSDSGFYLCAWRGAGGNTIYFGEGSWLTVV.

In its sample, this clone was seen a few times. V and J are TRBV6-5 and TRBJ2-1; the match to TRBD2 covers 11 bases. The CDR3 sequence is 16 residues long. Germline assignment: CDR1 MNHEY and CDR2 SVGAGI. V shed 0 bases and J 8 bases; nucleotides not matched to a gene: 6. The CDR3 nucleotides are TGTGCCAGCAGTTACTCGAGTAGCGGGGGGGCCTATGAGCAGTTCTTC. As protein: CASSYSSSGGAYEQFF.

This clone occurred a few times. The CDR3: CASSQPQGGLFF. For the CDR3, the DNA is TGCGCCAGCAGCCAGCCGCAGGGTGGACTGTTTTTT. The chain uses TRBV4-1 and TRBJ1-4; D may be TRBD1 (5 bases). The CDR3 sequence is 12 residues long. Germline V gene lookup returns CDR1 MGHRA and CDR2 YSYEKL. The V gene lost 3 bases and the J gene lost 13 bases, with 12 bases spanning the gap.

This clone appeared a few times. This sequence joins TRBV9 and TRBJ2-3, with 9 bases matching TRBD2. The CDR3 consists of 16 residues. Looked up from germline, CDR1 is SGDLS and CDR2 is YYNGEE. The trim removed 3 bases at V and 6 bases at J, leaving 11 bases unmatched. CDR3 nucleotide sequence: TGTGCCAGCAGCGGCCGGGTCGCGGGGGGGACGGATACGCAGTATTTT. It specifies CASSGRVAGGTDTQYF. Variable domain in full (rest from reference TRBV9 and TRBJ2-3): DSGVTQTPKHLITATGQRVTLRCSPRSGDLSVYWYQQSLDQGLQFLIQYYNGEERAKGNILERFSAQQFPDLHSELNLSSLELGDSALYFCASSGRVAGGTDTQYFGPGTRLTVL.

The rearrangement joins TRBV5-4 to TRBJ2-7, with 8 nucleotides matching TRBD1. The germline gives CDR1 SGHNT, CDR2 YYREEE (reference sequence). CDR3 length equals 14 residues. J was trimmed by 2 bases and V by 6 bases; bases with no gene match: 7. CDR3: CASTKGTGPYEQYF. The CDR3 nucleotides read TGTGCCAGCACGAAGGGGACAGGACCCTACGAGCAGTACTTC.

The chain has TRBV5-6 and TRBJ2-3, with TRBD2 matching over 8 bases. After removal of 2 bases from V and 3 bases from J, the junction contained 2 bases not matched to a gene. CDR1 and CDR2 (germline): SGHDT, YYEEEE. The CDR3 has 14 amino acids. The CDR3 is CASSLSGGTDTQYF. CDR3 DNA: TGTGCCAGCAGCTTATCGGGGGGGACAGATACGCAGTATTTT.

This clone was counted between two and nine times. This sequence joins TRBV5-4 and TRBJ1-2; D is uncertain. The CDR3 extends over 16 amino acids. The V end lost 0 bases, the J end lost 4 bases, and 16 bases lay between the germline ends. The V gene's germline CDR1 is SGHNT and CDR2 YYREEE (reference sequence). The CDR3 nucleotides read TGTGCCAGCAGCTTGGCCGCGGGAAGGGTTGCCTATGGCTACACCTTC. Protein sequence: CASSLAAGRVAYGYTF.

This chain's CDR3 is CAGGLPTGELFF. For the CDR3, the DNA is TGTGCCGGGGGACTCCCCACCGGGGAGCTGTTTTTT. The chain couples TRBV6-5 to TRBJ2-2; perhaps TRBD2 as D (6 bases). Trimming stripped 11 bases from V and 4 bases from J, with 11 bases between. Germline V lookup: CDR1 MNHEY, CDR2 SVGAGI. The CDR3 runs to 12 residues.

The chain links TRBV30 to TRBJ1-3; the D is unclear. CDR3 length: 14 residues. From germline, CDR1 is GTSNPN and CDR2 SVGIG (reference sequence). V gave up 0 bases and J gave up 0 bases, with 6 bases separating them. The CDR3 loop is CAWSVPGSGNTIYF. DNA for the CDR3: TGTGCCTGGAGTGTACCAGGCTCTGGAAACACCATATATTTT.

CDR3 sequence: CASSPFSGGHEQYF. CDR3 bases: TGTGCCAGCAGTCCCTTTAGCGGGGGCCACGAGCAGTACTTC. The J gene is TRBJ2-7, the V gene TRBV28; 9 nucleotides match TRBD2. This CDR3 is 14 amino acids long. Germline lookup yields CDR1 MDHEN and CDR2 SYDVKM. With 5 bases clipped from V and 5 bases from J, the junction kept 7 bases outside the gene matches.

This clone was detected a few times. The chain links TRBV6-5 to TRBJ1-6, with 10 bases identical to TRBD1. Germline CDR1 reads MNHEY; CDR2 reads SVGAGI. The V and J ends lost 4 bases and 6 bases, in that order; junction bases with no gene match: 3. This CDR3 comprises 15 residues. CDR3 DNA: TGTGCCAGCAGTTCCAGGACAGGGGGTAATTCACCCCTCCACTTT. It encodes CASSSRTGGNSPLHF.

This clone was recorded once. The chain employs TRBV7-9 and TRBJ2-7; no definite D call. CDR3 length equals 11 residues. Germline lookup yields CDR1 SEHNR and CDR2 FQNEAQ (reference sequence). V lost 2 bases, J lost 5 bases, and 4 bases lay in between. The CDR3 bases are TGTGCCAGCAGCTTATTCGACGAGCAGTACTTC. Its protein is CASSLFDEQYF.

This clone was seen a handful of times. The chain has TRBV9 and TRBJ2-1; 13 bases align to TRBD2. The CDR3 sequence is 18 residues long. V dropped 1 base and J dropped 0; count of bases not matched to a gene: 4. Germline V CDR1 and CDR2: SGDLS, YYNGEE. CDR3 residues: CASSVKGLAGPSYNEQFF. The DNA of the CDR3 is TGTGCCAGCAGCGTAAAGGGACTAGCGGGACCCTCCTACAATGAGCAGTTCTTC.

This chain connects TRBV6-4 to TRBJ1-6, with D possibly being TRBD1 (5 bases). CDR3 size: 13 residues. Trimming pared 3 bases from V and 10 bases from J, leaving 10 bases between. From germline, CDR1 is MRHNA and CDR2 SNTAGT. DNA for the CDR3: TGTGCCAGCAGTGAGGGGGGGGACTCACCCCTCCACTTT. Its protein product is CASSEGGDSPLHF.

The genes are TRBV7-8 and TRBJ2-5; 8 positions match TRBD1. The CDR3 contains 14 residues. With V trimmed by 5 bases and J by 4 bases, 6 bases remained unmatched. Germline values: CDR1 SGHVS, CDR2 FQNEAQ. This chain's CDR3 is CASSNQGAGETQYF. The CDR3 DNA is TGTGCCAGCAGCAACCAGGGGGCTGGAGAGACCCAGTACTTC.

CDR3 protein: CASVAGRVTDTQYF. CDR3 bases: TGTGCCAGCGTGGCGGGGCGCGTCACAGATACGCAGTATTTT. This rearrangement joins TRBV6-1 to TRBJ2-3, with D perhaps matching TRBD2 (6 bases). Germline loops: CDR1 MNHNS, CDR2 SASEGT. This CDR3 contains 14 residues. Trimming cost V 8 bases and J 2 bases, with 14 bases left between them.

The table lists this clone with a few counts. The V gene is TRBV19, the J gene TRBJ1-5; D is unresolved. The germline V and J ends were trimmed by 5 bases and 3 bases, with 8 bases remaining between them. The CDR3 loop spans 13 amino acids. Germline CDR1 LNHDA, CDR2 SQIVND (reference sequence). CDR3 nucleotide sequence: TGTGCCAGTAGTGTTGAGGACAATCAGCCCCAGCATTTT. This codes for CASSVEDNQPQHF.

The chain couples TRBV6-6 to TRBJ1-2; TRBD1 agrees at 11 bases. Germline V gene data show CDR1 as MNHNY and CDR2 as SVGAGI (reference sequence). The V and J ends lost 7 bases and 6 bases, in that order; junction bases with no gene match: 7. The CDR3 is 14 residues long. CDR3 amino acids: CASTGTGGYDGYTF. The CDR3 coding sequence is TGTGCCAGCACCGGGACAGGGGGATACGATGGCTACACCTTC.

The V gene is TRBV9, the J gene TRBJ2-3, with D hard to call. This CDR3 has 14 residues. V lost 0 bases and J lost 4, with 9 bases in between. Germline assignment: CDR1 SGDLS and CDR2 YYNGEE. The CDR3 loop reads CASSVETFSDTQYF. CDR3 sequence (DNA): TGTGCCAGCAGCGTAGAAACATTTTCAGATACGCAGTATTTT.